The 14 T cell receptor beta chains below all came from one sample that was sequenced in a study of shared clonotypes between healthy human individuals. Generated by immunoSEQ multiplex PCR, the TCRdb table keeps only in-frame clones and is missing some. The sample lists about 520,000 clones; roughly 80% were seen once. Sequencing was performed on PBMCs. The receptors were gathered from a woman in her forties in good health. Some clones in this sample may be carry-over from other donors' samples.

This clone was recorded only once. The chain has TRBV9 and TRBJ2-3; weak D call: TRBD1 (5 bases). CDR3 size: 15 residues. The germline V gene has CDR1 SGDLS and CDR2 YYNGEE. Trimming cost V 4 bases and J 2 bases, with 14 bases left between them. CDR3 sequence reads: CASSPGNPSTDTQYF. DNA of the CDR3: TGTGCCAGCAGCCCAGGGAACCCCTCCACAGATACGCAGTATTTT.

About this clone itself: No conserved phenylalanine or tryptophan is present at the end of the CDR3, so a read error is the likely explanation. The rearrangement joins TRBV29-1 to TRBJ1-2; D not certain. Germline CDR1 and CDR2: SQVTM and ANQGSEA. The length of the CDR3 is 11 residues. In DNA form, the CDR3 reads TGCAGCGAGTCCTCAAACTGTGGCTACACCCTC. Protein product: CSESSNCGYTL.

In its sample, this clone was seen a few times. This rearrangement joins TRBV5-1 to TRBJ2-3; 7 nucleotides agree with TRBD2. There are 16 residues in the CDR3. V was pared by 2 bases and J by 3 bases, with 9 bases of the junction left unmatched. Germline loops: CDR1 SGHRS, CDR2 YFSETQ. The DNA of the CDR3 is TGCGCCAGCAGCTTCTCTGCGGGAGTTAGGACAGATACGCAGTATTTT. Translated: CASSFSAGVRTDTQYF. Full variable domain (rest looked up from reference TRBV5-1 and TRBJ2-3): KAGVTQTPRYLIKTRGQQVTLSCSPISGHRSVSWYQQTPGQGLQFLFEYFSETQRNKGNFPGRFSGRQFSNSRSEMNVSTLELGDSALYLCASSFSAGVRTDTQYFGPGTRLTVL.

The V gene is TRBV6-1, the J gene TRBJ1-1, with 9 bases aligning to TRBD1. Germline lookup yields CDR1 MNHNS and CDR2 SASEGT. This CDR3 has 14 amino acids. The V segment lost 7 bases and the J segment 4 bases; nucleotides outside the gene matches: 7. Here the CDR3 DNA reads TGTGCCAGCACCGAGACAGGGGGATTCACTGAAGCTTTCTTT. Translation gives CASTETGGFTEAFF.

This rearrangement joins TRBV19 to TRBJ1-2, with D unresolved. Trimming cost V 4 bases and J 2 bases, with 11 bases left between them. The CDR3 length is 14 residues. CDR1 and CDR2 (germline): LNHDA, SQIVND (reference sequence). CDR3 bases: TGTGCCAGTAGTAGAGAGCCTACGAACTATGGCTACACCTTC. It is translated as CASSREPTNYGYTF.

V usage is TRBV10-3 and J usage is TRBJ1-2; weak D call: TRBD1 (6 bases). The CDR3 is made up of 16 amino acids. The germline V gene encodes CDR1 ENHRY and CDR2 SYGVKD. Trimming cost V 4 bases and J 1 base, with 16 bases left between them. CDR3 amino acids: CAISGTGNFINYGYTF. DNA of the CDR3: TGTGCCATCAGTGGCACAGGGAACTTTATTAACTATGGCTACACCTTC.

The gene calls are TRBV9 and TRBJ2-1; 12 nucleotides align to TRBD2. CDR1 is SGDLS, CDR2 YYNGEE, per germline. J gave up 5 bases and V 1 base, and 7 bases lay outside the gene matches. This CDR3 region has 17 residues. CDR3 in amino acids: CASSVRLAGVGNNEQFF. The CDR3 DNA is TGTGCCAGCAGCGTAAGACTAGCGGGAGTCGGGAACAATGAGCAGTTCTTC.

The rearrangement links TRBV18 to TRBJ1-3; a weak D match, TRBD1 (5 bases). The CDR3 extends over 14 amino acids. Trimming shortened V by 2 bases and J by 3 bases, and 8 bases separated the two germline ends. Germline CDR1 reads KGHSH; CDR2 reads LQKENI. CDR3 in DNA: TGTGCCAGCTCACCAGAACAGGTTGGAAACACCATATATTTT. Protein product: CASSPEQVGNTIYF.

This sequence joins TRBV27 and TRBJ2-2; D gene uncertain. The CDR3 totals 13 residues. CDR1 is MNHEY, CDR2 SMNVEV, per germline (reference sequence). Trimming left V 1 base short and J 4 bases short, with 4 bases between. The CDR3, as DNA: TGTGCCAGCAGTTTATGGGTCACCGGGGAGCTGTTTTTT. Translated, it gives CASSLWVTGELFF.

CDR3 bases: TGTGCCAGCAGCCAAGAGATCAGCGGGCACAGCACAGATACGCAGTATTTT. Amino acid sequence: CASSQEISGHSTDTQYF. The V call is TRBV14, the J call TRBJ2-3, with a tentative D call TRBD2 (6 bases). Germline CDR1 reads SGHDN; CDR2 reads FVKESK. The CDR3 is 17 residues long. Trimming pared 0 bases from V and 0 bases from J, leaving 13 bases between.

This clone was counted ten times or more. The same CDR3 can be traced to other DNA sequences in this sample. The chain joins TRBV2 to TRBJ2-3; D call uncertain. CDR1 and CDR2 from the germline V gene are SNHLY and FYNNEI. There are 13 residues in the CDR3. V dropped 4 bases and J dropped 4 bases, with 9 bases sitting between them. The CDR3 sequence is CASSADMADTQYF. In nucleotides, the CDR3 is TGTGCCAGCAGTGCCGATATGGCAGATACGCAGTATTTT.

Note on this clone: A read error is the likely source, as a far larger clone sits one nucleotide away. The rearrangement uses TRBV4-2 and TRBJ2-3; 7 nucleotides align to TRBD2. CDR3 length: 17 amino acids. The germline V gene encodes CDR1 LGHNA and CDR2 YNFKEQ. The ends lost 1 base at V and 4 bases at J; junction bases unmatched: 11. CDR3 bases: TGTGCCAGCAGCCAAGCGACTAGCTCGGGAGTGTCAGATACGCAGTATTTT. Translated, it gives CASSQATSSGVSDTQYF.

This sequence joins TRBV5-4 and TRBJ1-1; TRBD1 matches at 7 bases. Germline V gives CDR1 SGHNT, CDR2 YYREEE (reference sequence). The length of the CDR3 is 16 residues. V trimming: 6 bases; J trimming: 5 bases; junction bases outside the gene matches: 16. This CDR3 is CASTFSGGGWFTEAFF. The DNA for the CDR3 is TGTGCCAGCACCTTTTCTGGAGGGGGCTGGTTTACTGAAGCTTTCTTT.

The CDR3 loop reads CASRETGFSEAFF. CDR3 nucleotides: TGCGCCAGCAGAGAAACAGGGTTTTCTGAAGCTTTCTTT. V is TRBV10-2 and J is TRBJ1-1, with a tentative D call TRBD1 (6 bases). Germline-derived CDR1 and CDR2 are WSHSY and SAAADI. The CDR3 has 13 residues. The V end was cut by 6 bases, the J end by 6 bases, with 14 bases between.